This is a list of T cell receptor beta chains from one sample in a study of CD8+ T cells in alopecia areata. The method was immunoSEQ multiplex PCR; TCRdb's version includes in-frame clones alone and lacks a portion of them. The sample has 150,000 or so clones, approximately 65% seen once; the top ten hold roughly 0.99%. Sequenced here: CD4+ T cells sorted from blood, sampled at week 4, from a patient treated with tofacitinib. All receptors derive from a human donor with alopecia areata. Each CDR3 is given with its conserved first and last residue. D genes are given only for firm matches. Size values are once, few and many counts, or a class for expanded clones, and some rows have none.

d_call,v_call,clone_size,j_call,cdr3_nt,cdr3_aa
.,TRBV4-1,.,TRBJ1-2,TGCGCCAGCAGCCAAGATACAAGGGCAGGGGTACCCTATGGCTACACCTTC,CASSQDTRAGVPYGYTF
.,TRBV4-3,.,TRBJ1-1,TGCGCCAGCAGCCAAACACTAGCGGGAGGTTGGGACACTGAAGCTTTCTTT,CASSQTLAGGWDTEAFF
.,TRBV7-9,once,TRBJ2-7,TGTGCCAGCAGCGATGCCTACGAGCAGTACTTC,CASSDAYEQYF
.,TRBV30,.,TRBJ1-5,TGTGCCTGGAGCGTCCTTCCTGATCAGCCCCAGCATTTT,CAWSVLPDQPQHF
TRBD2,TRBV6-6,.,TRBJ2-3,TGTGCCAGCAGTTACGCTAGCGGAGAAGGCACAGATACGCAGTATTTT,CASSYASGEGTDTQYF
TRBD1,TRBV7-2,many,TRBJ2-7,TGTGCCAGCAGCTCTCGACAGGGCTCCTACGAGCAGTACTTC,CASSSRQGSYEQYF
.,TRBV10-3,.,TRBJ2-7,TGTGCCATCAGTGCTCGGGGGGCGACCTCCTACGAGCAGTACTTC,CAISARGATSYEQYF
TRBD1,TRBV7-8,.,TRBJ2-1,TGTGCCAGCAGCAAAGGGTTCGGACAGGAATACAATGAGCAGTTCTTC,CASSKGFGQEYNEQFF
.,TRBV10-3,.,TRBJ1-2,TGTGCCATCAGTGAATCCGGGAGCTATGGCTACACCTTC,CAISESGSYGYTF
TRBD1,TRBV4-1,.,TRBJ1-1,TGCGCCAGCAGCCAAAACAGGGGGTACACTGAAGCTTTCTTT,CASSQNRGYTEAFF
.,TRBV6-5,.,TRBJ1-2,TGTGCCAGCAGTTACACTAGTGGGGGGCCCTATGGCTACACCTTC,CASSYTSGGPYGYTF
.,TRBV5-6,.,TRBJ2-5,TGTGCCAGCAGTCAGACGGAACTCCAAGAGACCCAGTACTTC,CASSQTELQETQYF
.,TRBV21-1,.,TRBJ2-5,TGTGCCAGTGGGACAGGGAGGGGGGAGACCCAGTACTTC,CASGTGRGETQYF
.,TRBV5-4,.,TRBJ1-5,TGTGCCAGCAGCTTGTACAACGGGGCCGAGCCCCAGCATTTT,CASSLYNGAEPQHF
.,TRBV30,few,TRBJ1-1,TGTGCCTGGAGTGTTTGGCCCGACACTGAAGCTTTCTTT,CAWSVWPDTEAFF
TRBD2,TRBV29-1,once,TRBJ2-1,TGCAGCGTTGAATTAGCGGGGGGGAGATACAATGAGCAGTTCTTC,CSVELAGGRYNEQFF
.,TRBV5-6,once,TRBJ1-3,TGTGCCAGCAGCTTGACAGGGTTAGGTGGAAACACCATATATTTT,CASSLTGLGGNTIYF
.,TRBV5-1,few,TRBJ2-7,TGCGCCAGCAGCTCCCGGGCCACAGGGAATCTCGAGCAGTACTTC,CASSSRATGNLEQYF
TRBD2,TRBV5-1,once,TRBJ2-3,TGCGCCAGCAGCGCAATAGCGGGGGCAAAAGATACGCAGTATTTT,CASSAIAGAKDTQYF
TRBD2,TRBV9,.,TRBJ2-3,TGTGCCAGCAGCACCGGGGGAGGGGCAGATACGCAGTATTTT,CASSTGGGADTQYF
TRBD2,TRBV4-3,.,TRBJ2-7,TGCGCCAGCAGCCTGTCCCCGGGACTAGCGGGAATCCCGAGGGAGCAGTACTTC,CASSLSPGLAGIPREQYF
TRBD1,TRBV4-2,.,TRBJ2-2,TGTGCCAGCAGGCCTCAGGGGGCGCTGACCGGGGAGCTGTTTTTT,CASRPQGALTGELFF
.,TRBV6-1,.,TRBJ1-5,TGTGCCAGTCTACAGGGAGGACAGCCCCAGCATTTT,CASLQGGQPQHF
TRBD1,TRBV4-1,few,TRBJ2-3,TGCGCCAGCAGCCCGTGGACAGGCAGGGATACGCAGTATTTT,CASSPWTGRDTQYF
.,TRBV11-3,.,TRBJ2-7,TGTGCCAGCCCCTGGGGACACGCACCTTGGGAGCAGTACTTC,CASPWGHAPWEQYF
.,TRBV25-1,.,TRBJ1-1,TGTGCCAGCAGAGTAAGGACTGAAGCTTTCTTT,CASRVRTEAFF
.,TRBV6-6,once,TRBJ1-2,TGTGCCAGCACTCCCGGGGGGGGTGGGTATGGCTACACCTTC,CASTPGGGGYGYTF
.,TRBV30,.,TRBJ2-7,TGTGCCTGGAGTGTACGGTCCGGTGGCAGGGCCTACTACGAGCAGTACTTC,CAWSVRSGGRAYYEQYF
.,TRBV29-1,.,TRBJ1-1,TGCAGCGTTGAAAAAGGGATGAACACTGAAGCTTTCTTT,CSVEKGMNTEAFF
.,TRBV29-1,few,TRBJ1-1,TGCAGCGTTGGACAGCTTGAAGCTTTCTTT,CSVGQLEAFF
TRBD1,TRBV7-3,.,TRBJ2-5,TGTGCCAGCAGCTTAATGGGACAGATGGAGGAGACCCAGTACTTC,CASSLMGQMEETQYF
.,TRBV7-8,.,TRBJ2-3,TGTGCCAGCAGCTTAAACGGATTGGCAGATACGCAGTATTTT,CASSLNGLADTQYF
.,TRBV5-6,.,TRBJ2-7,TGTGCCAGCAGCAGCTCCAGCTACGAGCAGTACTTC,CASSSSSYEQYF
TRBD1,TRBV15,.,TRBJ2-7,TGTGCCACCAGCATTGGACAGGGGGCTTACTACGAGCAGTACTTC,CATSIGQGAYYEQYF
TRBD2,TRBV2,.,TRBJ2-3,TGTGCCAGCAGCCCTAAGGGAGGGAATACGCAGTATTTT,CASSPKGGNTQYF
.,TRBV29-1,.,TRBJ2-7,TGCAGCTTTGCGGGTTTAGGGTCTAGTTACGAGCAGTACTTC,CSFAGLGSSYEQYF
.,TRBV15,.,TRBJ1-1,TGTGCCACCAGCAGTCCCACCTTCACTGAAGCTTTCTTT,CATSSPTFTEAFF
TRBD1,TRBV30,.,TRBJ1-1,TGTGCCTGGGGGACAGGGACTTTGAACACTGAAGCTTTCTTT,CAWGTGTLNTEAFF
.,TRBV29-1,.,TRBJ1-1,TGCAGCGGGGCCGGACGGGAAAACACTGAAGCTTTCTTT,CSGAGRENTEAFF
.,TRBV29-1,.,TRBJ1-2,TGCAGCGTTGTAGGGGCAGGGACCGCCAACTATGGCTACACCTTC,CSVVGAGTANYGYTF
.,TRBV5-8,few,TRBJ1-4,TGTGCCAGCAGCTTAAGTCGGTTAACTAATGAAAAACTGTTTTTT,CASSLSRLTNEKLFF
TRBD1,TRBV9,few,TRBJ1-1,TGTGCCAGCAGCGTTACAGGGGGGAACACTGAAGCTTTCTTT,CASSVTGGNTEAFF
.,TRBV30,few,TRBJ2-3,TGTGCCTGGAGTGTGACCCTGACACGACCAGATACGCAGTATTTT,CAWSVTLTRPDTQYF
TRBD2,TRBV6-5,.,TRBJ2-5,TGTGCCAGCAGTCCCGGGGTAGCGGGGTTAGAGACCCAGTACTTC,CASSPGVAGLETQYF
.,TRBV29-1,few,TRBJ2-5,TGCAGCGTTATCTTGGTCGGGGAGACCCAGTACTTC,CSVILVGETQYF
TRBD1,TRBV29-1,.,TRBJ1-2,TGCAGCGCCACCGGGACAGGGGACATCTATGGCTACACCTTC,CSATGTGDIYGYTF